These T cell receptor beta chains were read from a single sample in a study of blood T cells in healthy people across ages. In TCRdb, the 5' RACE reads were re-called with MiXCR into one record per CDR3 protein. The data hold about 1.8 million distinct CDR3 sequences, with around half observed a single time. Sequences were obtained from blood. Every receptor here comes from a woman aged 40-49 years in good health. CDR3s leave out the opening cysteine and the closing phenylalanine or tryptophan. The D gene is left open where the match is weak. Size values are once, few and many counts, or a class for expanded clones, and some rows have none.

j_call	clone_size	d_call	v_call	cdr3_aa
TRBJ2-3	.	TRBD2	TRBV5-1	ASSLGRTSGGPLGTDTQY
TRBJ2-7	.	.	TRBV28	ASSPPGTFYEQY
TRBJ2-1	.	.	TRBV15	ATSWRSGNEQF
TRBJ2-1	.	.	TRBV10-2	ASSEVGSEGYNEQF
TRBJ2-3	few	.	TRBV20-1	SAKGLQPLDTQY
TRBJ2-5	.	TRBD1	TRBV28	ASSYGQGSPHQETQY
TRBJ1-6	.	.	TRBV11-2	ASSETPPSSYNSPLH
TRBJ1-4	.	.	TRBV7-2	ASGAGTNEKLF
TRBJ2-5	.	.	TRBV7-2	ASSLGGGRVMKTQY
TRBJ2-7	.	.	TRBV5-1	ASSSRQFQEQY
TRBJ2-5	few	TRBD1	TRBV25-1	ASSGNRGFGETQY
TRBJ1-4	.	TRBD1	TRBV27	ASRTDTGTGGPATNEKLF
TRBJ2-1	few	TRBD2	TRBV7-9	ASSSVTSARGRNEQF
TRBJ2-1	once	TRBD2	TRBV6-1	ASSESIPGTIGNEQF
TRBJ2-7	.	TRBD2	TRBV5-1	ASSTTSGTSTHEQY
TRBJ2-3	few	TRBD2	TRBV15	ATSRLAGDTDTQY
TRBJ2-3	.	.	TRBV6-2/TRBV6-3	ASSFSRRASGTDTQY
TRBJ2-7	few	.	TRBV10-3	AISEPSSYEQY
TRBJ1-4	.	.	TRBV27	ASSLYGATNEKLF
TRBJ1-2	.	.	TRBV5-1	ASSPQRDYGYT
TRBJ2-1	once	TRBD2	TRBV6-6	ASTDSGGGNEQF
TRBJ2-3	few	TRBD1	TRBV6-2/TRBV6-3	ASSYGTGETDTQY
TRBJ2-5	.	.	TRBV7-9	ASSLATVETQY
.	.	.	TRBV7-9	ASSLAHEYEQY
TRBJ2-1	.	.	TRBV2	AGRTRGGNEQF
TRBJ2-7	.	.	TRBV20-1	SASVLPSRETQY
TRBJ2-3	.	TRBD1	TRBV15	ATSSRQGTTDTQY
TRBJ1-2	.	.	TRBV29-1	SVKGSGESYGYT
TRBJ1-5	few	.	TRBV28	ASSSLGNQPQH
TRBJ2-5	.	.	TRBV18	ASSRTATETQY
TRBJ1-2	once	.	TRBV18	ASSLRLGAERNYGYT
TRBJ2-1	.	TRBD2	TRBV4-3	ASSQDSQRGPHNEQF
TRBJ2-7	.	.	TRBV5-6	ASTHDRSSYEQY
TRBJ1-5	.	.	TRBV29-1	SVAQGGNQPQH